The rows below give T cell receptor beta chains drawn from one sample of a study of graft-versus-host responses after intestinal transplantation. Sequencing used immunoSEQ multiplex PCR; TCRdb keeps in-frame clones, though not all of them. The sample has fewer than 15,000 clones; about 86% are singletons. The sample consisted of PBMCs, taken about 130 days after transplant. Every receptor here comes from a human patient who received an intestinal transplant, so some T cells may come from the graft donor. Each CDR3 is given with its conserved first and last residue. Each record gives: V gene, clone size, CDR3 length, J gene, D gene, CDR3 protein, CDR3 DNA. A D gene is named only where the DNA matches it firmly. Size is omitted from some rows. Given values are once, few, many or a class for expanded clones.

TRBV2	-	13	TRBJ2-7	TRBD1	CASSRTGAYEQYF	TGTGCCAGCAGTAGGACAGGAGCCTACGAGCAGTACTTC
TRBV7-9	-	12	TRBJ1-2	TRBD1	CASRWTGGGYTF	TGTGCCAGCAGGTGGACAGGGGGCGGCTACACCTTC
TRBV11-2	-	14	TRBJ2-1	-	CASSLEPLAERPFF	TGTGCCAGCAGCTTAGAGCCGCTTGCAGAACGCCCGTTCTTC
TRBV6-4	-	13	TRBJ2-1	TRBD1	CASSEQGENEQFF	TGTGCCAGCAGTGAACAGGGGGAGAATGAGCAGTTCTTC
TRBV7-3	-	13	TRBJ1-1	-	CASSLTMNTEAFF	TGTGCCAGCAGCCTAACCATGAACACTGAAGCTTTCTTT
TRBV4-1	-	15	TRBJ2-5	-	CASSRRVTPQETQYF	TGCGCCAGCAGCCGCCGGGTGACCCCCCAAGAGACCCAGTACTTC
TRBV27	-	16	TRBJ2-1	-	CASSLDGAGSYNEQFF	TGTGCCAGCAGTTTAGACGGGGCTGGCTCCTACAATGAGCAGTTCTTC
TRBV19	-	13	TRBJ2-7	TRBD2	CASSFLAGGEQYF	TGTGCCAGTAGTTTCCTAGCGGGAGGCGAGCAGTACTTC
TRBV21-1	-	18	TRBJ2-3	-	CASSQGASGGAPGDTQYF	TGTGCCAGCAGCCAAGGGGCTAGCGGGGGGGCCCCCGGAGATACGCAGTATTTT
TRBV2	-	14	TRBJ1-1	-	CASSAKTGGTEAFF	TGTGCCAGCAGTGCAAAGACAGGCGGCACTGAAGCTTTCTTT
TRBV19	few	14	TRBJ1-1	-	CASSRGGTNTEAFF	TGTGCCAGTAGTAGGGGGGGAACGAACACTGAAGCTTTCTTT
TRBV5-8	-	13	TRBJ1-2	-	CASSLEGNYGYTF	TGTGCCAGCAGCTTGGAGGGGAACTATGGCTACACCTTC
TRBV7-6	few	16	TRBJ2-7	TRBD1	CASSLMTGETSYEQYF	TGTGCCAGCAGCTTAATGACAGGGGAGACCTCCTACGAGCAGTACTTC
TRBV6-5	-	15	TRBJ1-2	-	CASSYSRGNNYGYTF	TGTGCCAGCAGTTACTCGCGGGGCAATAACTATGGCTACACCTTC
TRBV6-5	-	15	TRBJ2-7	-	CASSYSPGATYEQYF	TGTGCCAGCAGTTACTCCCCAGGGGCCACCTACGAGCAGTACTTC
TRBV7-3	-	16	TRBJ2-1	-	CASSLNGGDSYNEQFF	TGTGCCAGCAGCTTAAACGGCGGAGACTCCTACAATGAGCAGTTCTTC
TRBV4-2	few	17	TRBJ2-3	TRBD2	CASSQDGGTSGTDTQYF	TGTGCCAGCAGCCAAGATGGAGGGACTAGCGGAACAGATACGCAGTATTTT
TRBV6-5	once	14	TRBJ2-3	-	CASSYSSLTDTQYF	TGTGCCAGCAGTTACTCGAGCCTCACAGATACGCAGTATTTT
TRBV2	-	15	TRBJ2-5	TRBD1	CASRAGQGARETQYF	TGTGCCAGCAGAGCTGGACAGGGGGCTCGGGAGACCCAGTACTTC
TRBV6-6	-	15	TRBJ1-2	TRBD1	CASSYSYRGYYGYTF	TGTGCCAGCAGTTACTCGTACAGGGGCTACTATGGCTACACCTTC
TRBV6-1	once	13	TRBJ1-1	-	CASVPTLNTEAFF	TGTGCCAGCGTCCCGACACTGAACACTGAAGCTTTCTTT
TRBV11-3	-	17	TRBJ2-7	TRBD1	CASSLEGGDRGTYEQYF	TGTGCCAGCAGCTTAGAGGGAGGGGACAGGGGGACCTACGAGCAGTACTTC
TRBV7-9	-	16	TRBJ1-6	-	CASSSQGLRGNSPLHF	TGTGCCAGCAGCTCACAGGGACTTCGGGGGAATTCACCCCTCCACTTT
TRBV6-5	few	12	TRBJ2-7	-	CASSYRDEEQYF	TGTGCCAGCAGTTACAGGGATGAGGAGCAGTACTTC
TRBV19	-	13	TRBJ1-1	-	CASSIAGFTEAFF	TGTGCCAGTAGTATAGCGGGGTTCACTGAAGCTTTCTTT
TRBV4-2	-	15	TRBJ2-1	-	CASSPLAGDYNEQFF	TGTGCCAGCAGCCCTCTCGCGGGCGATTACAATGAGCAGTTCTTC
TRBV19	-	15	TRBJ2-3	-	CASNRGELPTDTQYF	TGTGCCAGTAATAGAGGGGAGCTCCCCACAGATACGCAGTATTTT
TRBV27	-	16	TRBJ2-3	TRBD1	CASSDPQGASTDTQYF	TGTGCCAGCAGCGACCCGCAGGGGGCGAGCACAGATACGCAGTATTTT
TRBV19	-	15	TRBJ1-1	-	CASSMGVGTNTEAFF	TGTGCCAGTAGTATGGGGGTAGGGACGAACACTGAAGCTTTCTTT
TRBV28	once	10	TRBJ1-2	-	CASSKRGYTF	TGTGCCAGCAGCAAACGGGGCTACACCTTC
TRBV5-1	-	11	TRBJ2-1	-	CASSLAGTQFF	TGCGCCAGCAGCTTGGCGGGGACTCAGTTCTTC
TRBV28	-	12	TRBJ1-5	-	CASSFHLRPQHF	TGTGCCAGCAGTTTTCACCTCCGGCCCCAGCATTTT
TRBV19	-	14	TRBJ1-2	TRBD1	CASSRRQGAGGYTF	TGTGCCAGTAGTAGGAGACAGGGGGCAGGAGGCTACACCTTC
TRBV10-3	-	14	TRBJ2-7	-	CAISPGQISYEQYF	TGTGCCATCAGCCCGGGGCAGATCTCCTACGAGCAGTACTTC
TRBV5-1	few	16	TRBJ1-1	TRBD1	CASSGTRQGSNTEAFF	TGCGCCAGCAGCGGGACCCGACAGGGGTCGAACACTGAAGCTTTCTTT
TRBV2	-	15	TRBJ1-1	-	CASIDMDSRNTEAFF	TGTGCCAGCATTGACATGGACAGTCGGAACACTGAAGCTTTCTTT
TRBV9	-	15	TRBJ1-5	-	CASSVGGASNQLQHF	TGTGCCAGCAGCGTAGGAGGGGCGAGCAATCAGCTCCAGCATTTT
TRBV6-1	-	15	TRBJ2-2	-	CASSDGRRFAGELFF	TGTGCCAGCAGTGATGGGAGGAGGTTCGCCGGGGAGCTGTTTTTT
TRBV19	-	13	TRBJ1-1	-	CASSMTGSTEAFF	TGTGCCAGTAGTATGACGGGAAGCACTGAAGCTTTCTTT
TRBV9	-	15	TRBJ2-7	TRBD2	CASSVDGGSSYEQYF	TGTGCCAGCAGCGTAGACGGCGGGAGCTCCTACGAGCAGTACTTC
TRBV6-1	-	12	TRBJ1-1	-	CASSAGNTEAFF	TGTGCCAGCAGTGCGGGGAACACTGAAGCTTTCTTT
TRBV7-9	-	16	TRBJ1-4	TRBD1	CASSLAGQGQREKLFF	TGTGCCAGCAGCTTGGCAGGACAGGGACAGCGTGAAAAACTGTTTTTT
TRBV5-4	few	15	TRBJ2-3	-	CASSPRGGSTDTQYF	TGTGCCAGCAGCCCCAGGGGGGGAAGCACAGATACGCAGTATTTT
TRBV5-6	-	15	TRBJ1-6	TRBD1	CASSLVRDRISPLHF	TGTGCCAGCAGCTTGGTTCGGGACAGGATTTCACCCCTCCACTTT
TRBV19	-	14	TRBJ2-1	-	CASSLPGPRNEQFF	TGTGCCAGTTCTCTCCCGGGACCCAGAAATGAGCAGTTCTTC
TRBV11-2	-	15	TRBJ1-1	-	CASSLSLGRNTEAFF	TGTGCCAGCAGCTTATCCTTGGGACGGAACACTGAAGCTTTCTTT
TRBV6-8	few	16	TRBJ2-6	TRBD2	CASSLAGSSGANVLTF	TGTGCCAGCAGTTTAGCGGGAAGTTCTGGGGCCAACGTCCTGACTTTC
TRBV6-1	-	13	TRBJ2-2	-	CASSEQDTGELFF	TGTGCCAGCAGTGAACAGGACACCGGGGAGCTGTTTTTT